The entry below gives a single T cell receptor (beta chain) sequence along with its context. Its antigen is unknown. cDNA libraries of TCR beta carried unique molecular identifiers. TCRdb re-analysed the PCR reads in MiXCR, keeping a single row per CDR3 protein. The data contain a few hundred thousand distinct CDR3 sequences, 30% to 45% of them singletons. This sample was included in a study of post-analysis software for immune sequencing data. The overall study: Included among the disease courses, which were recorded for the cohort, were relapsing-remitting, secondary progressive and progressive-relapsing multiple sclerosis. Study-wide points: Controls had significantly higher normalized Chao1 diversity than multiple sclerosis patients. The five TRBV segments detected at higher frequency in patients than in controls included TRBV5-6, TRBV5-1 and TRBV20-1. Samples from a shared batch, those prepared together, strongly co-clustered by F measure.

Per germline, CDR1 SGHDN and CDR2 FVKESK. Trimming took 6 bases from V and 5 from J, leaving 16 bases between them. CDR3 length: 15 residues. Specimen: blood. This receptor was taken from a girl aged 10-17 years with multiple sclerosis. This chain joins TRBV14 and TRBJ2-2, with D maybe TRBD1 (6 bases). The CDR3 DNA is TGTGCCAGCAGTTCCATCCAGGGGCGAACCGGGGAGCTGTTTTTT. Its translation: CASSSIQGRTGELFF.